The TCR beta chain under discussion was sequenced for a study of blood T cell repertoires in COVID-19. Study as a whole: Spain, Italy and the United States supplied samples that represented acute and convalescent COVID-19. Sources were T cells, B-cell-depleted T cells, or PBMCs; the material itself was cDNA or gDNA.

Source study methods: Nucleated cell counts were estimated from reference gene primer amplification. Some clones are missing from TCRdb's copy, which holds only in-frame ones; the method was immunoSEQ multiplex PCR. The V and J calls and the clone size are those of that table, but D and trimming were determined from the DNA. The profile covers over 200,000 clones, with approximately 84% appearing a single time and 4.4% taken by the ten largest. V shed 4 bases and J shed 2 bases, with 8 bases lying between them. This CDR3 contains 13 residues. The chain employs TRBV12-3 or TRBV12-4 and TRBJ2-5, with D hard to call. The receptor's source is a man between 45 and 60 years old with active or convalescent COVID-19. Sequenced sample: peripheral blood. DNA for the CDR3: TGTGCCAGCAGTTCTCTTTCTCAAGAGACCCAGTACTTC. Translation: CASSSLSQETQYF.